The subject of this entry is one TCR beta chain. The antigen it recognizes is unknown. No base quality values were provided; no much bigger clone lies one nucleotide off. Libraries were built with the immunoSEQ multiplex PCR assay. TCR beta CDR3 sequencing was performed on DNA from the cultured, isolated CD4+ T cells. In the paper's pipeline: Non-productive TCR sequences were discarded, and reads were trimmed to the CDR3 region, with only CDR3s of 7 or more amino acids retained. The MANAFEST web app was used to pick out antigen-specific clonotypes by comparing their expansion in peptide wells with that in reference cultures. To be called positive, a clone needed expansion at FDR<0.05 compared with the reference and with all other wells, an odds ratio greater than 5, and a frequency greater than 0.1% in two replicate wells. Clonotypes significantly expanded in SARS-CoV-2 spike wells and in at least one common cold coronavirus spike condition were defined as cross-reactive. Levenshtein distance calculated with the stringdist R package was used to assess CDR3 similarity, and unrooted trees were constructed with ape in R 3.6.1. What TCRdb holds here is the immuneACCESS table cut down to in-frame rearrangements. Part of the clones is not present; checked against another copy, under half of the missing clones reflect an unresolved V gene, and the others are unexplained. The V and J calls and the clone size are those of that table, but D and trimming were determined from the DNA. The sample table shows 40,000 or so clones, and 65% to 70% are seen once. The ten largest clones capture more than 30% of the sample.

V lost 6 bases and J lost 0 bases, and the count of bases not matched to a germline gene is 3. The CDR1 and CDR2 encoded by the germline V gene are MNHEY and SVGAGI. Its CDR3 holds 14 amino acids, cysteine through phenylalanine. Just the 42-base CDR3 DNA is kept, in frame starting at base 1. The data were obtained in a study of vaccination effects on CD4 cells after COVID-19 (dated by TCRdb to between 2021 and 2023). At the level of the whole study: Two doses of either the BNT162b2 or the mRNA-1273 mRNA SARS-CoV-2 vaccine were administered to participants. Pre-vaccine samples were collected from a couple of convalescent patients 16 days and one week before the first dose, corresponding to 142 and 148 days after COVID-19 diagnosis. SARS-CoV-2 spike-specific CD4+ TCR repertoires were compared before and after mRNA vaccination in COVID-19 convalescent patients and in infection-naive vaccine recipients. Altogether, over 9 COVID-19 convalescent patients and a handful of SARS-CoV-2-naive healthy vaccine recipients made up the full study. The Oncomine TCR Beta short-read assay on an Illumina iSeq 100 was used to sequence cultures from other donors in the study. Beyond this particular receptor, the publication reports: The study was limited by a small number of convalescent patients, and early post-infection timepoints were lacking. In convalescent patients, the post-vaccine spike-reactive repertoire was composed mainly of new vaccine-induced clones that were largely distinct from infection-induced clones. At late post-vaccination timepoints, both infection-induced and vaccine-induced clones showed marked clonal contraction, consistent with waning T cell responses.

In the ViraFEST assay, PBMC were stimulated with viral peptide pools, and TCR sequencing was then used to find antigen-specific CD4+ T cell clonotypes based on their expansion. After more than nine days of culture, CD4+ T cells were isolated with the EasySep CD4+ T cell isolation kit. Convalescent patients had PCR-confirmed SARS-CoV-2 infection between March and December 2020, before Alpha, Beta and Delta variants emerged in the United States. About 2.2 million PBMC per well were cultured in IMDM with approximately 5% human AB serum, roughly 10 IU/ml IL-2 and gentamicin, plus 10 ug/ml peptides. Half of the culture medium was replaced with fresh IL-2-containing medium on days 3 and 7. Unless noted otherwise, every peptide stimulation condition was grown in triplicate wells. PBMC were separated from whole blood using Ficoll-Paque Plus gradient centrifugation and were then either cryopreserved at -140C or used fresh. Genomic DNA was extracted from cultured CD4+ T cells with the QIAamp micro DNA kit.

Here the sequenced sample was CD4+ T cells from PBMCs cultured with a peptide pool, taken before COVID-19 vaccination. The origin of this receptor is a human donor who had a prior SARS-CoV-2 infection. The chain was built from TRBV6-5 and TRBJ2-3; 7 junctional bases match TRBD1. The sequenced DNA: TGTGCCAGCAGGGGACAGACTAGCACAGATACGCAGTATTTT. This translates into CASRGQTSTDTQYF.